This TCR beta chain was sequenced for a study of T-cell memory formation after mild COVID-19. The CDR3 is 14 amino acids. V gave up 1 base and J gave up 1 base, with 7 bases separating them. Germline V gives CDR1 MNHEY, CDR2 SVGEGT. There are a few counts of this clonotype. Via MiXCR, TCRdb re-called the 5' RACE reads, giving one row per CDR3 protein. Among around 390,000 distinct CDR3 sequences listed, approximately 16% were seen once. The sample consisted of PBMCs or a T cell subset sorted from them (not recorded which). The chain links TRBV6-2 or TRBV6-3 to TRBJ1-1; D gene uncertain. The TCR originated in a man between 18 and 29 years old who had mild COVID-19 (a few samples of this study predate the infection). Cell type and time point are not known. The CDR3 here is CASSYWLSNTEAFF. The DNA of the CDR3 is TGTGCCAGCAGTTACTGGCTGTCGAACACTGAAGCTTTCTTT.